The 21 T cell receptor beta chains in this list originate from one sample, sequenced in a study of cytomegalovirus exposure and HLA in healthy donors (dated by TCRdb to 2016 to 2017). The library was built by means of the immunoSEQ multiplex PCR assay. A mixture of 60 forward primers for TCR Vbeta segments and 13 reverse primers for TCR Jbeta segments was used in the multiplex PCR. Sourced from immuneACCESS, this table was stored by TCRdb with only in-frame sequences that have V and J called. A share of the clones is absent; for the studies checked, an unresolved V gene accounts for under half, and the remainder has no known explanation. For this sample there are around 86,000 clones; almost 80% appear just once. The ten biggest clones cover 6% of the sample. Sequenced sample: PBMCs. The receptor set was obtained from a female donor in good health and CMV-seronegative.

The chain links TRBV5-1 to TRBJ2-1; D ambiguous. The germline V gene has CDR1 SGHRS and CDR2 YFSETQ. The CDR3 is 15 amino acids. The germline V and J ends were trimmed by 1 base and 13 bases, with 21 bases remaining between them. The CDR3 reads CASSLRSGALDGQFF. CDR3 nucleotide sequence: TGCGCCAGCAGCTTGAGGAGTGGTGCCCTAGATGGCCAGTTCTTC.

This clone showed up just once. This chain uses TRBV14 with TRBJ1-6, with 8 bases lining up with TRBD1. Trimming at V came to 4 bases and at J to 8 bases, leaving 7 bases not matched to a gene. This CDR3 contains 15 residues. The germline CDR1 and CDR2 sequences are SGHDN and FVKESK. In nucleotides, the CDR3 is TGTGCCAGCAGCCCGAGGACAGGGAGTGATTCACCCCTCCACTTT. Translation gives CASSPRTGSDSPLHF.

The V and J genes are TRBV25-1 and TRBJ1-2; tentatively, D is TRBD1 (5 bases). From germline, CDR1 is MGHDK and CDR2 SYGVNS. Trimming removed 5 bases at V and 6 bases at J, with 13 bases between. The CDR3 has 13 amino acids. The CDR3 DNA reads as TGTGCCAGCAGTTCAACCGGGGGGAATGGCTACACCTTC. This gives the protein CASSSTGGNGYTF.

This chain uses TRBV7-9 with TRBJ1-1; D gene ambiguous. There are 13 residues in the CDR3. Trimming took off 3 bases at V and 5 bases at J, with 10 bases between the two ends. Germline V gene lookup returns CDR1 SEHNR and CDR2 FQNEAQ (reference sequence). CDR3 sequence reads: CASSFDSGTEAFF. CDR3 DNA sequence: TGTGCCAGCAGCTTTGATTCGGGGACTGAAGCTTTCTTT.

This clone was observed a handful of times. The chain carries TRBV28 and TRBJ2-7, with 11 bases fitting TRBD2. Germline V gives CDR1 MDHEN, CDR2 SYDVKM. The CDR3 sequence is 15 residues long. The trim removed 7 bases at V and 11 bases at J, leaving 16 bases unmatched. CDR3 loop: CASNTPGTSGLGEYF. Here the CDR3 DNA reads TGTGCCAGCAACACGCCCGGGACTAGCGGACTAGGGGAGTACTTC. The whole variable domain, filled in from reference TRBV28 and TRBJ2-7, reads DVKVTQSSRYLVKRTGEKVFLECVQDMDHENMFWYRQDPGLGLRLIYFSYDVKMKEKGDIPEGYSVSREKKERFSLILESASTNQTSMYLCASNTPGTSGLGEYFGPGTRLTVT.

The J gene is TRBJ1-6, the V gene TRBV28; no firm D call. The CDR3 consists of 14 residues. The V and J ends lost 4 bases and 9 bases respectively, with 13 bases between them. Germline values: CDR1 MDHEN, CDR2 SYDVKM. The DNA of the CDR3 is TGTGCCAGCAGTTCGGCGGAGGTGGGTTCACCCCTCCACTTT. It codes for CASSSAEVGSPLHF.

The J gene is TRBJ1-6, the V gene TRBV6-5; 8 bases agree with TRBD1. Germline loops: CDR1 MNHEY, CDR2 SVGAGI. Losses at the gene ends were 6 bases for V and 7 bases for J; bases not matched to a gene: 5. This CDR3 is 14 amino acids long. The CDR3 DNA is TGTGCCAGCAGCTTGACAGGGGTGAATTCACCCCTCCACTTT. It specifies CASSLTGVNSPLHF.

The chain recombines TRBV29-1 with TRBJ2-7; no reliable D call. The V end was cut by 5 bases, the J end by 1 base, with 15 bases between. The CDR3 contains 14 residues. Germline-derived CDR1 and CDR2 are SQVTM and ANQGSEA. The CDR3 DNA follows: TGCAGCGTTCTCCCCGGTACAGTTTCCTACGAGCAGTACTTC. The encoded protein is CSVLPGTVSYEQYF.

The rearrangement uses TRBV28 and TRBJ2-7; weak D call: TRBD1 (6 bases). The V and J ends lost 8 bases and 2 bases respectively, with 16 bases between them. The CDR3 has 14 amino acids. Germline CDR1 and CDR2: MDHEN and SYDVKM. CDR3 bases: TGTGCCAGCCCCCCGTCAGGGGAAGCCTACGAGCAGTACTTC. Translation: CASPPSGEAYEQYF.

The genes are TRBV28 and TRBJ2-3, with a tentative D call TRBD1 (5 bases). The CDR3 runs to 14 residues. V was clipped by 6 bases and J by 2 bases, with 12 bases between them. The germline gives CDR1 MDHEN, CDR2 SYDVKM. CDR3 sequence (DNA): TGTGCCAGCAGCAGACAGAGCCTCACAGATACGCAGTATTTT. Protein: CASSRQSLTDTQYF.

The chain joins TRBV5-1 to TRBJ2-2, with D uncertain. CDR3 length: 15 amino acids. Trimming cost V 4 bases and J 0 bases, with 10 bases left between them. Germline V gene lookup returns CDR1 SGHRS and CDR2 YFSETQ. In nucleotides, the CDR3 is TGCGCCAGCAGCGGTCAGATAACGAACACCGGGGAGCTGTTTTTT. It specifies CASSGQITNTGELFF. The whole variable domain, remainder taken from reference TRBV5-1 and TRBJ2-2, is KAGVTQTPRYLIKTRGQQVTLSCSPISGHRSVSWYQQTPGQGLQFLFEYFSETQRNKGNFPGRFSGRQFSNSRSEMNVSTLELGDSALYLCASSGQITNTGELFFGEGSRLTVL.

The rearrangement joins TRBV5-4 to TRBJ2-1, with 8 bases lining up with TRBD2. Looked up from germline, CDR1 is SGHNT and CDR2 is YYREEE (reference sequence). The V segment lost 4 bases and the J segment 6 bases; nucleotides outside the gene matches: 9. The CDR3 totals 15 residues. The CDR3 loop reads CASSAPGTSLNEQFF. The CDR3 DNA is TGTGCCAGCAGCGCGCCGGGGACTAGTCTCAATGAGCAGTTCTTC. The full variable domain, rest sourced from reference TRBV5-4 and TRBJ2-1, is ETGVTQSPTHLIKTRGQQVTLRCSSQSGHNTVSWYQQALGQGPQFIFQYYREEENGRGNFPPRFSGLQFPNYSSELNVNALELDDSALYLCASSAPGTSLNEQFFGPGTRLTVL.

The rearrangement uses TRBV15 and TRBJ2-2; D unclear. From germline, CDR1 is LNHNV and CDR2 YYDKDF (reference sequence). Trimming cost V 1 base and J 1 base, with 7 bases left between them. The length of the CDR3 is 15 residues. The CDR3 loop reads CATSRVSRNTGELFF. The CDR3 DNA reads as TGTGCCACCAGCAGAGTGTCTAGGAACACCGGGGAGCTGTTTTTT.

This chain uses TRBV30 with TRBJ2-2; 7 nucleotides align to TRBD1. CDR1 GTSNPN and CDR2 SVGIG come from the germline V gene (reference sequence). This CDR3 spans 14 amino acids. Unmatched junction bases numbered 4, after V lost 2 bases and J lost 4 bases. The DNA of the CDR3 is TGTGCCTGGAGTCCAACAGGGGTCACCGGGGAGCTGTTTTTT. Amino acid sequence: CAWSPTGVTGELFF.

The sample holds one count of this clone. CDR3 amino acids: CASSFTSWNTEAFF. For the CDR3, the DNA is TGTGCCAGCAGCTTCACTTCATGGAACACTGAAGCTTTCTTT. The chain recombines TRBV7-2 with TRBJ1-1, with D unresolved. Germline CDR1 is SGHTA and CDR2 is FQGNSA. This CDR3 comprises 14 residues. V lost 3 bases, J lost 1 base, and 9 bases lay in between.

The gene calls are TRBV29-1 and TRBJ2-1; TRBD2 agrees at 12 bases. Unmatched junction bases numbered 8, after V lost 3 bases and J lost 8 bases. The CDR3 is 15 residues long. CDR1 is SQVTM and CDR2 is ANQGSEA in the germline V gene. DNA for the CDR3: TGCAGCGTTGACCTCGGACTAGCGGGGTTCTATGAGCAGTTCTTC. Translating it yields CSVDLGLAGFYEQFF.

The chain joins TRBV5-8 to TRBJ2-7; D ambiguous. Looked up from germline, CDR1 is SGHTS and CDR2 is YDEGEE. V lost 4 bases and J lost 3, with 11 bases in between. This CDR3 contains 13 residues. The CDR3 DNA sequence: TGTGCCAGCAGCCCTAATGAGGTCTACGAGCAGTACTTC. This codes for CASSPNEVYEQYF.

This chain joins TRBV29-1 and TRBJ2-1, with D perhaps TRBD1 (6 bases). The CDR3 has 16 residues. Trimming cost V 7 bases and J 0 bases, with 19 bases left between them. CDR1 is SQVTM, CDR2 ANQGSEA, per germline. The CDR3 protein is CSAGGPGARSYNEQFF. As DNA, the CDR3 is TGCAGCGCTGGGGGCCCTGGGGCCCGCTCCTACAATGAGCAGTTCTTC.

The CDR3 DNA follows: TGTGCAAGTCTCCATAGTAATACGAACACTGAAGCTTTCTTT. Translation: CASLHSNTNTEAFF. The J gene is TRBJ1-1, the V gene TRBV12-2. TRBV12-2 is a pseudogene. This CDR3 spans 14 amino acids.

This clone was recorded a few times. The chain links TRBV28 to TRBJ2-1, with TRBD2 identical over 11 bases. The CDR3 consists of 14 residues. CDR1 MDHEN and CDR2 SYDVKM come from the germline V gene. Losses at the gene ends were 7 bases for V and 9 bases for J; bases not matched to a gene: 8. The chain's CDR3 is CASTLAGGEGEQFF. CDR3 DNA sequence: TGTGCCAGCACTCTAGCGGGGGGTGAAGGTGAGCAGTTCTTC.

The rearrangement links TRBV29-1 to TRBJ1-1; D remains ambiguous. Trimming took off 1 base at V and 2 bases at J, with 5 bases between the two ends. Germline assignment: CDR1 SQVTM and CDR2 ANQGSEA. The CDR3 loop spans 12 amino acids. The CDR3 protein is CSVEGANTEAFF. The CDR3 bases are TGCAGCGTTGAAGGGGCTAACACTGAAGCTTTCTTT. Full variable domain (remainder filled in from reference TRBV29-1 and TRBJ1-1): SAVISQKPSRDICQRGTSLTIQCQVDSQVTMMFWYRQQPGQSLTLIATANQGSEATYESGFVIDKFPISRPNLTFSTLTVSNMSPEDSSIYLCSVEGANTEAFFGQGTRLTVV.